The clone carrying this T cell receptor beta chain was picked up many times. Its target is not known. The data derive from a study of T cells after yellow fever vaccination. Overall study results and limits: A faster peak, day 5 versus 15, was reached by the weaker secondary response. Among primary-vaccination clones, most reappeared after the booster, at 95% to 96% for CD4 and more than 75% for CD8. Researchers noted that a small share of clonotypes showed up in both CD4 and CD8 compartments.

The ends lost 0 bases at V and 7 bases at J; junction bases unmatched: 4. This CDR3 spans 15 amino acids. From germline, CDR1 is MNHNS and CDR2 SASEGT. Template-switching 5'RACE yielded the TCR cDNA; a universal primer site and UMIs were added in the process. TCRdb independently ran MiXCR on the 5' RACE reads; one entry per CDR3 protein. The table has around 590,000 distinct CDR3 sequences, 9% to 15% seen once. This specimen consisted of PBMCs, obtained on the day of the yellow fever booster vaccination. This TCR was sampled from a man in his thirties or forties who received the YFV17D yellow fever vaccine. V is TRBV6-1 and J is TRBJ1-5; 9 bases map to TRBD1. Written as DNA, the CDR3 is TGTGCCAGCAGTGAAGCGGGACAGGGCGGGCAGCCCCAGCATTTT. As protein: CASSEAGQGGQPQHF.